This entry features one TCR beta chain sequence. The data originate from a study of blood T cell repertoires in COVID-19. Study-level background: Acute and convalescent COVID-19 samples came from the United States, Italy and Spain. T cells, B-cell-depleted T cells, or PBMCs provided the cDNA or gDNA that served as material.

J was trimmed by 5 bases and V by 4 bases; bases with no gene match: 6. CDR1 is SGDLS, CDR2 YYNGEE, per germline. CDR3 size: 14 residues. The authors' processing: Amplification of reference gene primers provided the estimated nucleated cell counts. The repertoire was sequenced with immunoSEQ multiplex PCR; TCRdb's copy has only in-frame clones and lacks some. The DNA was the basis for D and trimming; V, J and clone size are from that table. This table holds about 140,000 clones, about 86% found once. The sequence was obtained from a woman aged 60-75 years with acute or convalescent COVID-19. The J gene is TRBJ2-3, the V gene TRBV9; 8 bases agree with TRBD2. Sample: peripheral blood. CDR3 loop: CASSPSGSRDTQYF. In DNA form, the CDR3 reads TGTGCCAGCAGCCCTAGCGGGTCAAGAGATACGCAGTATTTT.